The TCR beta chain described here comes from a study of blood T cell repertoires in COVID-19 (dated by TCRdb to 2020 to 2021). As for the study more broadly: Samples from collaborators originated in the United States, Italy and Spain and spanned both the acute and convalescent phases of COVID-19. The repertoires were released in a freely available public database meant as a resource for research on the immune response to SARS-CoV-2. Sample metadata almost always included a de-identified subject ID, COVID-19 status, age in years and sex. Samples came from the ongoing ImmuneRACE study (first 160 participants) plus 1,254 subjects from 6 global collaborators. The dataset comprised deeply sampled blood TCRbeta repertoires from subjects exposed to, actively infected with, or recovered from COVID-19. Where available, HLA class I and class II types were taken from metadata supplied by the sample provider and were not determined by assay-based typing. The prospective study material was composed of cDNA or gDNA derived from T cells, B-cell-depleted T cells, or PBMCs. What the authors observed across the whole study: The quantity of clinical and demographic metadata differed by source and by participant and was supplied without curation.

TCRbeta CDR3 regions were amplified from genomic DNA by means of the immunoSEQ Assay, a bias-controlled multiplex PCR. For the original study's pipeline: Within the assay, amplification of reference gene primers was used to estimate how many nucleated cells each sample contained. Sequence reads were collapsed and filtered to measure the absolute abundance of every unique TCRbeta CDR3 rearrangement. For each sample, productive Simpson clonality was calculated by taking the square root of Simpson's diversity index across productive rearrangements. The source is immuneACCESS, and TCRdb retained only in-frame sequences with V and J called. Part of the clones is not carried over; for the studies checked, unresolved V genes explain less than half of this, and the remainder is unexplained. V and J calls and clone size are those listed in that table; D and trimming were worked out from the DNA. This sample lists roughly 300,000 clones; approximately 82% were detected once. The ten top clones hold roughly 1.1% of the sample.

Of note for this clone: Its recognized antigen is unknown. There are no base qualities to consult, and no much larger clone falls within one base.

Whole blood was collected in K2EDTA tubes by collaborating institutions according to the institutions' own protocols. For TCRbeta analysis, collaborators shipped samples as frozen whole blood, isolated PBMCs, or DNA extracted from either of those sample types. Trimming accounts for 4 bases at V and 5 bases at J, while the number of junction bases matched to no gene is 6. CDR1 and CDR2 were assigned from the germline V gene as ENHRY and SYGVKD. The CDR3 sequence holds 14 residues, the cysteine and phenylalanine included. CDR3 DNA is the only sequence kept; it has 42 bases, read in frame from the first base.

The receptor comes from a woman aged 45-60 years with acute or convalescent COVID-19. The sample taken for sequencing was peripheral blood. The V and J genes are TRBV10-3 and TRBJ1-2; TRBD1 aligns with 8 central bases. This receptor carries the CDR3 CAISGVDRVYGYTF. At the DNA level, the sequence is TGTGCCATCAGTGGGGTGGACAGGGTTTATGGCTACACCTTC.